A single sample gave rise to the 13 T cell receptor beta chains below, sequenced in a study of T cells after yellow fever vaccination (dated by TCRdb to about 2019). The treatment or condition label of this sample denotes: live attenuated yellow fever vaccine strain. The library was obtained by 5' RACE. Sequencing used an Illumina NovaSeq 6000. TCRdb took the public reads, trimmed them with fastp at Q25, ran MiXCR for clone calling and kept in-frame beta chains. Entries that share a CDR3 protein sequence are merged under the most common genes and DNA. This sample comprises 310,000 or so distinct CDR3 sequences, around 4% of them detected only once. The ten most abundant clones make up 20% to 30% of the sample. The starting material was PBMCs, obtained on the day of the yellow fever booster vaccination. The receptors were sampled from a man aged 18-30 years who received the YFV17D yellow fever vaccine.

This clonotype came up a few times. V usage is TRBV18 and J usage is TRBJ1-2, with a weak D call TRBD1 (5 bases). V was clipped by 2 bases and J by 6 bases, with 19 bases between them. There are 16 residues in the CDR3. The germline V gene encodes CDR1 KGHSH and CDR2 LQKENI. The CDR3 sequence: CASSPLVEGKTNGYTF. The CDR3 DNA follows: TGTGCCAGCTCACCATTGGTCGAGGGGAAAACTAATGGCTACACCTTC.

This clonotype was counted a few times. The V and J genes are TRBV12-3 or TRBV12-4 and TRBJ2-2; TRBD2 agrees at 8 bases. J was trimmed by 1 base and V by 6 bases; bases with no gene match: 7. The CDR3 contains 16 residues. CDR3 amino acids: CASSPPGGMNTGELFF. The DNA for the CDR3 is TGTGCCAGCAGCCCCCCGGGAGGGATGAACACCGGGGAGCTGTTTTTT.

Only a few counts were recorded for this clonotype. This sequence joins TRBV5-1 and TRBJ2-5, with D uncertain. This CDR3 has 13 amino acids. The V end lost 5 bases, the J end lost 4 bases, and 12 bases lay between the germline ends. Germline CDR1 SGHRS, CDR2 YFSETQ. CDR3 loop: CASSVAAPETQYF. CDR3 nucleotide sequence: TGCGCCAGCAGTGTGGCCGCCCCAGAGACCCAGTACTTC.

In this sample, this clonotype turned up many times. This chain joins TRBV9 and TRBJ1-2; D gene uncertain. The V end lost 3 bases, the J end lost 2 bases, and 5 bases lay between the germline ends. CDR3 length: 12 residues. The germline V gene has CDR1 SGDLS and CDR2 YYNGEE. The CDR3 protein is CASSEQNYGYTF. As DNA, the CDR3 is TGTGCCAGCAGCGAACAGAACTATGGCTACACCTTC.

Ten or more counts support this clonotype. The chain combines TRBV29-1 with TRBJ2-1, with 11 nucleotides matching TRBD1. CDR1 and CDR2 (germline): SQVTM, ANQGSEA. CDR3 length equals 14 residues. J gave up 8 bases and V 7 bases, and 10 bases lay outside the gene matches. As DNA, the CDR3 is TGCAGCGCCGTAGCGGGACAGGGGGGCGATGAGCAGTTCTTC. Protein: CSAVAGQGGDEQFF.

This clonotype has just a few counts. The rearrangement uses TRBV7-9 and TRBJ1-1; TRBD1 matches 9 bases. The ends lost 5 bases at V and 6 bases at J; junction bases unmatched: 10. Per the germline V gene, CDR1 is SEHNR and CDR2 is FQNEAQ (reference sequence). This CDR3 comprises 15 residues. CDR3 sequence: CASSRGQGGIPEAFF. The CDR3 nucleotides are TGTGCCAGCAGCCGGGGACAGGGAGGGATTCCTGAAGCTTTCTTT.

This chain uses TRBV4-3 with TRBJ1-5, with D tentatively TRBD1 (5 bases). Germline V gene data show CDR1 as LGHNA and CDR2 as YSLEER. This CDR3 spans 15 amino acids. V was pared by 0 bases and J by 3 bases, with 9 bases between. CDR3 sequence reads: CASSQDPTVNQPQHF. As DNA, the CDR3 is TGCGCCAGCAGCCAAGACCCGACAGTCAATCAGCCCCAGCATTTT.

This clonotype was counted ten times or more. V gene TRBV20-1 combines with J gene TRBJ2-1; maybe TRBD1 (5 bases). CDR1 is DFQATT, CDR2 SNEGSKA, per germline (reference sequence). The CDR3 spans 13 residues. Between the trimmed V and J ends, which lost 6 bases and 2 bases, there was a span of 11 bases. CDR3 loop: CSARAQPYNEQFF. CDR3 DNA: TGCAGTGCCAGGGCCCAACCCTACAATGAGCAGTTCTTC.

This sequence joins TRBV20-1 and TRBJ1-1, with unresolved D. Germline lookup yields CDR1 DFQATT and CDR2 SNEGSKA (reference sequence). V lost 5 bases and J 7 bases, leaving 2 bases between the germline ends. This CDR3 has 8 amino acids. CDR3 in amino acids: CSAGEAFF. In DNA form, the CDR3 reads TGCAGTGCTGGTGAAGCTTTCTTT.

This clonotype was detected many times. V is TRBV5-1 and J is TRBJ1-1, with a tentative D call TRBD1 (5 bases). The CDR3 runs 13 residues. V was shortened by 5 bases and J by 5 bases, with 13 bases between the two germline ends. Germline lookup yields CDR1 SGHRS and CDR2 YFSETQ. CDR3 bases: TGCGCCAGCAGATCTGGGGCTCGGACTGAAGCTTTCTTT. Encoded protein: CASRSGARTEAFF.

This chain joins TRBV6-1 and TRBJ1-3; the D is unclear. The ends were cut back, 6 bases at V and 0 bases at J, with 12 bases in the middle. Germline assignment: CDR1 MNHNS and CDR2 SASEGT. CDR3 length: 15 amino acids. The CDR3 reads CASRKQSGSGNTIYF. The DNA of the CDR3 is TGTGCCAGCAGAAAGCAATCCGGCTCTGGAAACACCATATATTTT.

The rearrangement joins TRBV24-1 to TRBJ2-3, with TRBD1 identical over 10 bases. V lost 4 bases and J lost 0; bases outside the gene matches: 6. The CDR3 totals 17 residues. CDR1 is KGHDR and CDR2 is SFDVKD in the germline V gene. CDR3: CATSEPDRGRSTDTQYF. The CDR3 DNA reads TGTGCCACCAGTGAGCCCGACAGGGGGCGAAGCACAGATACGCAGTATTTT.

The chain employs TRBV11-2 and TRBJ2-5; no clear D. CDR3 length: 14 residues. Per germline, CDR1 SGHAT and CDR2 FQNNGV. Deletions cut 1 base from V and 1 base from J, with 7 bases between. CDR3 protein: CASSLGVLQETQYF. CDR3 in DNA: TGTGCCAGCAGCTTAGGGGTACTCCAAGAGACCCAGTACTTC.